The clone carrying this TCR beta chain has just a few counts. The antigen is undetermined. This CDR3 has 14 residues. CDR1 LGHDT and CDR2 YNNKEL come from the germline V gene (reference sequence). The germline V and J ends were trimmed by 0 bases and 6 bases, with 12 bases remaining between them. This entry comes from a study of T cells in Graves' hyperthyroidism and ophthalmopathy. Whole-study findings and limits: Blood samples included most of the expanded thyroid clonotypes exceeding 0.001. A model using 13 V-J features told ophthalmopathy apart from stable hyperthyroidism.

A patient was excluded if there was uncontrolled infection, other autoimmune disease, pregnancy or lactation. For the diagnoses, clinical symptoms, serum thyroxine and TRAb, thyroid ultrasound and orbital computed tomography were used. The investigators amplified TCR beta CDR3 regions from RNA transcripts. Primed by the HTBI set, a first-round RT-PCR was run on the TCR CDR3. TCRdb re-analysed the multiplex PCR reads in MiXCR, keeping a single row per CDR3 protein. The table lists under 350,000 distinct CDR3 sequences, approximately 22% of them singletons. The sequence derives from a woman between 50 and 59 years old with Graves' hyperthyroidism. Input material: blood. The chain joins TRBV3-1 to TRBJ2-7; possible D gene TRBD1, 5 bases. CDR3 DNA sequence: TGTGCCAGCAGCCAAGAGTGGGGCCCATCCGAGCAGTACTTC. Translating gives CASSQEWGPSEQYF.